A single sample gave rise to the 8 T cell receptor beta chains below, sequenced in a study of human T cells and chemical hapten exposure. TCRdb called the RACE reads again in MiXCR, with one record for every CDR3 protein. Here the sample spans around 380,000 distinct CDR3 sequences, more than 4.5% being singletons. Time point reported: patch test 1, 2 weeks after DPC sensitization. As to treatment: therapeutic diphenylcyclopropenone sensitization with weekly scalp DPC. The sequencing here drew on whole blood, taken in connection with sensitization to the hapten diphenylcyclopropenone (DPC). These receptors were taken from a woman in her forties or fifties with alopecia areata. Some clones in this sample may be carry-over from other donors' samples.

The gene calls are TRBV6-5 and TRBJ1-1; D possibly corresponds to TRBD1 (5 bases). Germline V lookup: CDR1 MNHEY, CDR2 SVGAGI. There are 15 residues in the CDR3. The V end was cut by 5 bases, the J end by 0 bases, with 13 bases between. For the CDR3, the DNA is TGTGCCAGCAGTGAAAAAGGGACTATGAACACTGAAGCTTTCTTT. Translated, it gives CASSEKGTMNTEAFF.

The table lists this clonotype with a few counts. The V call is TRBV12-3 or TRBV12-4, the J call TRBJ2-1, with D perhaps being TRBD1 or TRBD2 (5 bases each). This CDR3 is built from 16 residues. V shed 6 bases and J shed 9 bases, with 24 bases lying between them. The CDR3 bases are TGTGCCAGCAGGAGGGGCCTGGGAAGGGCGTTCGGTGAGCAGTTCTTC. It codes for CASRRGLGRAFGEQFF.

The chain carries TRBV7-9 and TRBJ1-1; D is undetermined. Trimming removed 5 bases at V and 3 bases at J, with 10 bases between. CDR1 and CDR2 (germline): SEHNR, FQNEAQ (reference sequence). The CDR3 extends over 13 amino acids. CDR3 residues: CASSAFSDTEAFF. The DNA of the CDR3 is TGTGCCAGCAGCGCCTTCTCTGACACTGAAGCTTTCTTT.

The chain couples TRBV5-4 to TRBJ1-2; D is perhaps TRBD1 (5 bases). Germline CDR1 and CDR2: SGHNT and YYREEE (reference sequence). The CDR3 has 13 amino acids. V was cut by 3 bases and J by 6 bases, with 12 bases left in between. CDR3 residues: CASSSRGTHGYTF. The CDR3 DNA reads TGTGCCAGCAGCTCCCGTGGGACCCATGGCTACACCTTC.

The V and J genes are TRBV7-8 and TRBJ2-2; TRBD1 aligns across 9 bases. V trimming: 5 bases; J trimming: 4 bases; junction bases outside the gene matches: 8. Germline V gene sequence: CDR1 SGHVS, CDR2 FQNEAQ. The CDR3 runs 16 residues. The CDR3, as DNA: TGTGCCAGCAGCCTGCGGACAGGGGTCAGCACCGGGGAGCTGTTTTTT. As protein: CASSLRTGVSTGELFF.

This clonotype was observed at least ten times. The rearrangement uses TRBV11-2 and TRBJ2-7; possibly TRBD1 for D (6 bases). The CDR3 contains 14 residues. The V end was cut by 5 bases, the J end by 9 bases, with 20 bases between. Germline V gene data show CDR1 as SGHAT and CDR2 as FQNNGV. The CDR3 here is CASSTLRDKDGQYF. CDR3 DNA sequence: TGTGCCAGCAGCACCCTCCGGGACAAAGACGGGCAGTACTTC.

This clonotype has ten or more counts. The rearrangement joins TRBV20-1 to TRBJ1-5; 7 bases agree with TRBD1. Germline V gives CDR1 DFQATT, CDR2 SNEGSKA (reference sequence). After removal of 3 bases from V and 0 bases from J, the junction contained 5 bases not matched to a gene. This CDR3 comprises 15 residues. The CDR3 nucleotides read TGCAGTGCTAGTAGGGGGCGTAATAGCAATCAGCCCCAGCATTTT. The encoded protein is CSASRGRNSNQPQHF.

This clonotype came up many times. The chain links TRBV12-3 or TRBV12-4 to TRBJ1-4, with D maybe TRBD1 (6 bases). Trimming took 1 base from V and 0 from J, leaving 9 bases between them. The CDR3 is 16 residues long. The CDR3 sequence: CASSLGRGTTNEKLFF. The CDR3 region has the DNA TGTGCCAGCAGTTTAGGCAGGGGAACAACTAATGAAAAACTGTTTTTT.